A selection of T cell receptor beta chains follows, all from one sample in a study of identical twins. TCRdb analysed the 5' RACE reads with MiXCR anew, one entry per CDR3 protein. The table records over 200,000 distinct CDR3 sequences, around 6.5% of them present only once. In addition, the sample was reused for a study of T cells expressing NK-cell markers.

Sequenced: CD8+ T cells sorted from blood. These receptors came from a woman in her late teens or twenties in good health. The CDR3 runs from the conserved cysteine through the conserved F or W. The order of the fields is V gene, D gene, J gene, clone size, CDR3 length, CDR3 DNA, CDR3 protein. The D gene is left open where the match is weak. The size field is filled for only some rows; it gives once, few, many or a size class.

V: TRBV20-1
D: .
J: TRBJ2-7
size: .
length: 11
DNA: TGCAGTGGGTCCATTTCCTACGAGCAGTACTTC
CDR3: CSGSISYEQYF

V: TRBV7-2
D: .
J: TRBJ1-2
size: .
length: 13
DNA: TGTGCCAGCAGCTCCTCCGGACAGTTTGGGATCGCCTTC
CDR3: CASSSSGQFGIAF

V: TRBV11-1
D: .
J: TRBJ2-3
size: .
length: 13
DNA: TGTGCCAGCAGCTTAGTTTGGTCAGATACGCAGTATTTT
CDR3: CASSLVWSDTQYF

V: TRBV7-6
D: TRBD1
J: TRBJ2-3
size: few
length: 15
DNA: TGTGCCAGCAGCCTGCGGCTGGGACAGTCAGATACGCAGTATTTT
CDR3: CASSLRLGQSDTQYF

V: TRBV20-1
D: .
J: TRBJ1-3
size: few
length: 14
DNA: TGCAGTGCTAGAGATGGCAGGGTTGGAAACACCATATATTTT
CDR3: CSARDGRVGNTIYF

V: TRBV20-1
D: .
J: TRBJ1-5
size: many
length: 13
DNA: TGCAGTGCGGGTGGGAGGGAAGCCCAGCCCCAGCATTTT
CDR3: CSAGGREAQPQHF

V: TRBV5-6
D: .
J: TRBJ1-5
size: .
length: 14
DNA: TGTGCCAGCAGCCTGCGGGAGGGCGGACAGCCCCAGCATTTT
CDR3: CASSLREGGQPQHF

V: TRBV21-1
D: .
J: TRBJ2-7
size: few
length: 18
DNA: TGTGCCAGCAGCAAGCACACTAGCGGGCGCTCATTATCCTACGAGCAGTACTTC
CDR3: CASSKHTSGRSLSYEQYF

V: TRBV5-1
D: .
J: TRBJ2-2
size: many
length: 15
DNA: TGCGCCAGCAGGGAGGACCTTGGAGGCACCGGGGAGCTGTTTTTT
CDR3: CASREDLGGTGELFF

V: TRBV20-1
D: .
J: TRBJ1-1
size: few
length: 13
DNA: TGCAGTGCTAGAGATCCAGGGGCAACTGAAGCTTTCTTT
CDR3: CSARDPGATEAFF

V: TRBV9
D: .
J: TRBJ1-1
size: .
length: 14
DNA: TGTGCCAGCAGCGTAGATGGAGGGTACACTGAAGCTTTCTTT
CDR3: CASSVDGGYTEAFF

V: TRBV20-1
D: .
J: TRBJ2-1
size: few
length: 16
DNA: TGCAGTGCTAATCCCACCGACGGGGGTTCCTACAATGAGCAGTTCTTC
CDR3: CSANPTDGGSYNEQFF

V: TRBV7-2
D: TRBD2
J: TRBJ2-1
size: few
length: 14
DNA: TGTGCCAGCAGCTTAGGACGGGGGGTGGATGAGCAGTTCTTC
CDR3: CASSLGRGVDEQFF

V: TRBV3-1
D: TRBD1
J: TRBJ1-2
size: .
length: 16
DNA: TGTGCCAGCAGCTATACGGACAGGTTGAGGGTGCGTGGCTACACCTTC
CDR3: CASSYTDRLRVRGYTF

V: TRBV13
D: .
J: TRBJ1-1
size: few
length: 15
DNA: TGTGCCAGCAGCTTAAGAGGCAGTTCCGACACTGAAGCTTTCTTT
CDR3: CASSLRGSSDTEAFF

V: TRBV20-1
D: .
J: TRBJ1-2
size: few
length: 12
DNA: TGCAGTGCTCCGATTCTCCCCTATGGCTACACCTTC
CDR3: CSAPILPYGYTF

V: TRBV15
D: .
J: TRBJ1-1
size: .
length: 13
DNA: TGTGCCACCAGCAGAGCAGCAGGTTCTGAAGCTTTCTTT
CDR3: CATSRAAGSEAFF

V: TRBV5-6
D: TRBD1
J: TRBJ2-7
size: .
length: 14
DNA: TGTGCCAGCAGCGCCGGGACAGGTTTCGACGAGCAGTACTTC
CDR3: CASSAGTGFDEQYF

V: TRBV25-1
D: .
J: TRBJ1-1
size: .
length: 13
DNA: TGTGCCAGCAAACGTGGGGGGAACACTGAAGCTTTCTTT
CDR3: CASKRGGNTEAFF

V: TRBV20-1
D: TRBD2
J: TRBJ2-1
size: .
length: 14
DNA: TGCAGTGCTAGAGGTACTAGCGACTACAATGAGCAGTTCTTC
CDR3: CSARGTSDYNEQFF

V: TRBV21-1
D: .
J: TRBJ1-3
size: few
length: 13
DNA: TGTGCCAGCCGGACAGGGGGCCGGAACACCATATATTTT
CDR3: CASRTGGRNTIYF

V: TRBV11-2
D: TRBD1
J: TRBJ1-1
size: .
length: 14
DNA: TGTGCCAGCAGCTTAGGGGGGACAGGTACTGAAGCTTTCTTT
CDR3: CASSLGGTGTEAFF

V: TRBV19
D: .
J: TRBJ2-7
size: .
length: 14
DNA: TGTGCCAGTAGTATCGATTCAGGCCCCTACGAGCAGTACTTC
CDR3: CASSIDSGPYEQYF

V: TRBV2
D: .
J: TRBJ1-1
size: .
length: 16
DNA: TGTGCCAGCAGTGTGAATTTCCAAGCATTGAACACTGAAGCTTTCTTT
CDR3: CASSVNFQALNTEAFF

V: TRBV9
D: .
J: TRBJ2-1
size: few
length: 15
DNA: TGTGCCAGCACCCATGATGGACGAGTGGCCGATGAGCAGTTCTTC
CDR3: CASTHDGRVADEQFF

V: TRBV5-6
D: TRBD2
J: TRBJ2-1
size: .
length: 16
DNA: TGTGCCAGCAGCAGGGCTCTAGCGGGGGTCTACAATGAGCAGTTCTTC
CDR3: CASSRALAGVYNEQFF

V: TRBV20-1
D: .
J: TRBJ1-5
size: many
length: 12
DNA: TGCAGTGCCACATACGGCAATCAGCCCCAGCATTTT
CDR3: CSATYGNQPQHF

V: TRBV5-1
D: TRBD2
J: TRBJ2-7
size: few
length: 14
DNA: TGCGCCAGCAGCTTCCGCGCGGGGGGCTACGAGCAGTACTTC
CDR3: CASSFRAGGYEQYF

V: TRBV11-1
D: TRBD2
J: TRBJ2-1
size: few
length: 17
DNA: TGTGCCAGCAGCTTAGCGACTAGCGGGGGGGCGTGGAATGAGCAGTTCTTC
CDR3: CASSLATSGGAWNEQFF